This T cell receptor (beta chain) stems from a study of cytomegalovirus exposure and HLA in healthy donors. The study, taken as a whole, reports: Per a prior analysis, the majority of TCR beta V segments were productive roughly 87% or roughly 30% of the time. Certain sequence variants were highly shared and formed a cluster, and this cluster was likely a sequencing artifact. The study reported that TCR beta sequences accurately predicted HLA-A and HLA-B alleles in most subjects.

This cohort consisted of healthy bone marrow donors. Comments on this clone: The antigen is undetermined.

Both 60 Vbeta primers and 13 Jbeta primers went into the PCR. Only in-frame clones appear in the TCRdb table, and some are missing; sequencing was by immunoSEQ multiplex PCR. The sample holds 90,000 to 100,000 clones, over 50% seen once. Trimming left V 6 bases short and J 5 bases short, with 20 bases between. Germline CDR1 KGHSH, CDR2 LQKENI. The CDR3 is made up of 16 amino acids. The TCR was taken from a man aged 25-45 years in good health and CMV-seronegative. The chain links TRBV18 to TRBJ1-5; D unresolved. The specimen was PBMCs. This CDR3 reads CASSAELRVKDQPQHF. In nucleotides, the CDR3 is TGTGCCAGCTCGGCCGAACTACGGGTTAAAGATCAGCCCCAGCATTTT.